The 7 T cell receptor beta chains listed next were all sequenced from one sample in a study of shared clonotypes between healthy human individuals. Libraries were prepared by immunoSEQ multiplex PCR; TCRdb keeps only in-frame clonotypes and omits some of them. Of over 850,000 clones in the sample, around 78% were seen once. Sequenced material: memory CD4+ T cells from PBMCs. As for subset: CD45RA-negative fraction. The receptor source for this set is a man between 18 and 29 years old in good health. Some clones in this sample may be carry-over from other donors' samples.

The sample holds one count of this clone. The V and J genes are TRBV9 and TRBJ2-1, with TRBD2 identical over 13 bases. Trimming cost V 4 bases and J 9 bases; bases outside gene matches: 10. CDR3 length equals 16 residues. CDR1 and CDR2 (germline): SGDLS, YYNGEE. Here the CDR3 reads CASSYGLAGAFAEQFF. The CDR3 DNA is TGTGCCAGCAGCTATGGACTAGCGGGAGCATTTGCTGAGCAGTTCTTC.

The V call is TRBV18, the J call TRBJ2-5; 13 bases agree with TRBD2. CDR3 length equals 18 residues. Losses at the gene ends were 0 bases for V and 3 bases for J; bases not matched to a gene: 7. Germline CDR1 is KGHSH and CDR2 is LQKENI. The CDR3 nucleotides read TGTGCCAGCTCACCACCGCCCGGGACTAGCGGGATTGAAGAGACCCAGTACTTC. It yields the protein CASSPPPGTSGIEETQYF. Full variable domain (remainder filled in from reference TRBV18 and TRBJ2-5): NAGVMQNPRHLVRRRGQEARLRCSPMKGHSHVYWYRQLPEEGLKFMVYLQKENIIDESGMPKERFSAEFPKEGPSILRIQQVVRGDSAAYFCASSPPPGTSGIEETQYFGPGTRLLVL.

This clone was found a few times. The chain links TRBV27 to TRBJ2-7; D is undetermined. The CDR3 extends over 14 amino acids. Germline assignment: CDR1 MNHEY and CDR2 SMNVEV (reference sequence). Trimming shortened V by 5 bases and J by 2 bases, and 13 bases separated the two germline ends. The CDR3 region has the DNA TGTGCCAGCAGTCCGTCGACGGCTCCCTACGAGCAGTACTTC. Translating gives CASSPSTAPYEQYF.

The chain recombines TRBV14 with TRBJ1-5; 7 nucleotides agree with TRBD1. The V segment lost 10 bases and the J segment 9 bases; nucleotides outside the gene matches: 18. Germline CDR1 SGHDN, CDR2 FVKESK. This CDR3 region has 15 residues. The CDR3 reads CAIHPGQTLLGPQHF. CDR3 DNA: TGTGCCATCCATCCGGGACAGACCCTTCTTGGGCCCCAGCATTTT.

About this clone itself: A much larger clonotype is one base distant, so this may be a read error. The chain uses TRBV7-2 and TRBJ2-7; D perhaps matches TRBD1 (5 bases). The CDR3 runs to 13 residues. Germline V gene lookup returns CDR1 SGHTA and CDR2 FQGNSA. V was shortened by 1 base and J by 5 bases, with 9 bases between the two germline ends. The CDR3 DNA reads TGTGCCAGCAGCTTAGGACAGACCAACGAGCAGTACTTC. Amino acids: CASSLGQTNEQYF.

The rearrangement joins TRBV5-1 to TRBJ2-1, with 9 bases identical to TRBD2. This CDR3 is 20 amino acids long. Germline trimming cut 3 bases from V and 2 bases from J; bases unmatched to any gene: 18. CDR1 SGHRS and CDR2 YFSETQ come from the germline V gene. CDR3 nucleotides: TGCGCCAGCAGCTCAAATATCCTAGCGGGAATCACACCGGCCTACAATGAGCAGTTCTTC. Encoded protein: CASSSNILAGITPAYNEQFF.

This chain joins TRBV28 and TRBJ2-7; 10 nucleotides line up with TRBD1. The CDR3 consists of 14 residues. Trimming took 5 bases from V and 2 from J; bases not matched to a gene: 3. Germline values: CDR1 MDHEN, CDR2 SYDVKM. The CDR3 nucleotides read TGTGCCAGCAGTGCCGGGACAGGGGCCTACGAGCAGTACTTC. Amino acids: CASSAGTGAYEQYF.